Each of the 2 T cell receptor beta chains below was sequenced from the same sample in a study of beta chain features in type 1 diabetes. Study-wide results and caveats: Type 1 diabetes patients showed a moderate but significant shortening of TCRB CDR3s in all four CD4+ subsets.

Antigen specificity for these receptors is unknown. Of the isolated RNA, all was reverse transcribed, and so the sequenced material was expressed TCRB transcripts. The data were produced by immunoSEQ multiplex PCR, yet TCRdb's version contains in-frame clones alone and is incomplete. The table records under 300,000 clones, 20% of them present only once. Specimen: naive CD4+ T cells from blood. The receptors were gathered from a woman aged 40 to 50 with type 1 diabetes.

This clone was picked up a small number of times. Written as DNA, the CDR3 is TGTGCCAGCAGCGTAGCTACGGGACAGGGCTTCCAAGAGACCCAGTACTTC. Its translation is CASSVATGQGFQETQYF. The V gene is TRBV9, the J gene TRBJ2-5; 9 positions agree with TRBD1. After removal of 0 bases from V and 1 base from J, the junction contained 7 bases not matched to a gene. Germline V gives CDR1 SGDLS, CDR2 YYNGEE. The CDR3 extends over 17 amino acids.

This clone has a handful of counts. CDR3 residues: CASSQGGSTDTQYF. CDR3 in DNA: TGCGCCAGCAGCCAAGGAGGGAGCACAGATACGCAGTATTTT. The rearrangement links TRBV4-3 to TRBJ2-3; D is possibly TRBD2 (5 bases). Between the trimmed V and J ends, which lost 1 base and 0 bases, there was a span of 5 bases. This CDR3 contains 14 residues. Germline V lookup: CDR1 LGHNA, CDR2 YSLEER.